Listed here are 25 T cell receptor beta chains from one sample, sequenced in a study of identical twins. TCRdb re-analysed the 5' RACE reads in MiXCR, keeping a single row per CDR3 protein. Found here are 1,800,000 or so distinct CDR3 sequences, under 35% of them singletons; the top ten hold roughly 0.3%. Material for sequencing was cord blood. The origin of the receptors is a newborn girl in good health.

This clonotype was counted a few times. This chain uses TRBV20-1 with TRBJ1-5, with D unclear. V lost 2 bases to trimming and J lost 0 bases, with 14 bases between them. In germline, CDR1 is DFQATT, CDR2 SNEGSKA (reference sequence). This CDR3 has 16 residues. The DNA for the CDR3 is TGCAGTGCTAGATCCCCCGGACGGTCTAGCAATCAGCCCCAGCATTTT. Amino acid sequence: CSARSPGRSSNQPQHF.

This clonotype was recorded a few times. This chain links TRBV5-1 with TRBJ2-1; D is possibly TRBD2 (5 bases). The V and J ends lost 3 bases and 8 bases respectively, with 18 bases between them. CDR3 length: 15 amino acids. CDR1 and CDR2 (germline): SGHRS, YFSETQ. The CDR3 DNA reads TGCGCCAGCAGCTCCGGGATAAACGGGATTTATGAGCAGTTCTTC. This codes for CASSSGINGIYEQFF.

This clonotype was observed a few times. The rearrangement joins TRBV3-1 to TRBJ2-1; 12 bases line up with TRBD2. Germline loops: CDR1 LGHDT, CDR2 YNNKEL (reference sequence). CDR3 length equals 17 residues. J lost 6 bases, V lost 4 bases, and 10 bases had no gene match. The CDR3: CASSPGLAGSGSNEQFF. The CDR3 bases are TGTGCCAGCAGCCCTGGACTAGCGGGGTCGGGGTCCAATGAGCAGTTCTTC.

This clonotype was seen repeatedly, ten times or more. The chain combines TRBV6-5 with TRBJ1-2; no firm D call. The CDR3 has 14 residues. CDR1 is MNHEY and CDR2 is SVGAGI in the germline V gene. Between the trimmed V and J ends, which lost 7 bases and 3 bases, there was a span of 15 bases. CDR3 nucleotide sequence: TGTGCCAGCACAAATGGGCCAAGGGACTATGGCTACACCTTC. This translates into CASTNGPRDYGYTF.

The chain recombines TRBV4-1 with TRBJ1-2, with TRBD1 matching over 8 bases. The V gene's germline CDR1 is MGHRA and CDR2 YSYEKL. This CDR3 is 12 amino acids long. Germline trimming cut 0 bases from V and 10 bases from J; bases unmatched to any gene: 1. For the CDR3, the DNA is TGCGCCAGCAGCCAAGATCAGGGGGCCTACACCTTC. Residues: CASSQDQGAYTF.

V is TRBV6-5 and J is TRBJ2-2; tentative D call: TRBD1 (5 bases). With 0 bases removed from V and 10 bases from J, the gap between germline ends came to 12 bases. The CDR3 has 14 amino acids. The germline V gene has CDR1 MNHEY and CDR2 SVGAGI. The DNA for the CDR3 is TGTGCCAGCAGTTACTCCCCCAGGGTAGAGGAGCTGTTTTTT. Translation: CASSYSPRVEELFF.

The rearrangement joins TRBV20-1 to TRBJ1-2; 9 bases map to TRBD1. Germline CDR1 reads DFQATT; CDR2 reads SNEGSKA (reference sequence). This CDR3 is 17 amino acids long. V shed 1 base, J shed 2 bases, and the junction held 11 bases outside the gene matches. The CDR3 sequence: CSARALGTGRRNYGYTF. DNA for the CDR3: TGCAGTGCTAGAGCTTTGGGGACAGGGCGTCGGAACTATGGCTACACCTTC.

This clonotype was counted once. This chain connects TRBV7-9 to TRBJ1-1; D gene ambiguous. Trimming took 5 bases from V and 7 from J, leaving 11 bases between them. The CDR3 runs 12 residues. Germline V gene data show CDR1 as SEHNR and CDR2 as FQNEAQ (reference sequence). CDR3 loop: CASSHLEREAFF. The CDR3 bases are TGTGCCAGCAGCCACTTGGAGCGTGAAGCTTTCTTT.

CDR3 coding DNA: TGTGCCAGCAGCTGGACTAGCAGCGCCGGGGAGCTGTTTTTT. Its translation is CASSWTSSAGELFF. The chain joins TRBV6-1 to TRBJ2-2, with 8 bases fitting TRBD2. Germline V gives CDR1 MNHNS, CDR2 SASEGT. J was trimmed by 6 bases and V by 6 bases; bases with no gene match: 6. CDR3 length equals 14 residues.

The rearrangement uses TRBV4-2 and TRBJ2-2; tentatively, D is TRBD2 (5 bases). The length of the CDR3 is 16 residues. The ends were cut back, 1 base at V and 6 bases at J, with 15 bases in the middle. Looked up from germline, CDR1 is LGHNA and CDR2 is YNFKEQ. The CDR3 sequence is CASSQGRVQISGELFF. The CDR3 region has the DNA TGTGCCAGCAGCCAAGGGCGGGTTCAAATATCCGGGGAGCTGTTTTTT.

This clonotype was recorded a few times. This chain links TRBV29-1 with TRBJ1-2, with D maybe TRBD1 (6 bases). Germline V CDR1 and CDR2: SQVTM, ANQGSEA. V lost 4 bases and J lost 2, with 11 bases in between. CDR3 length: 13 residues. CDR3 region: CSVANRENYGYTF. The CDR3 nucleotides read TGCAGCGTTGCAAACAGGGAAAACTATGGCTACACCTTC.

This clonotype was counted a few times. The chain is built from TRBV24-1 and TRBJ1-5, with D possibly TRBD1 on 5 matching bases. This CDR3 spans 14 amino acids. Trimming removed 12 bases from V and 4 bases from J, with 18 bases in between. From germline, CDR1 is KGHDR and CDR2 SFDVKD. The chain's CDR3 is CASGPGSGNQPQHF. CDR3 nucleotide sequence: TGTGCCTCCGGACCAGGGAGTGGGAATCAGCCCCAGCATTTT.

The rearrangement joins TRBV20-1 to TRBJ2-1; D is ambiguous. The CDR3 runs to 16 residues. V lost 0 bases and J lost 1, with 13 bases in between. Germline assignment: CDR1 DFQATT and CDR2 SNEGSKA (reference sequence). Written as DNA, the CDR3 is TGCAGTGCTAGAGATCCCGCGTCAGAGTCCTACAATGAGCAGTTCTTC. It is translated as CSARDPASESYNEQFF.

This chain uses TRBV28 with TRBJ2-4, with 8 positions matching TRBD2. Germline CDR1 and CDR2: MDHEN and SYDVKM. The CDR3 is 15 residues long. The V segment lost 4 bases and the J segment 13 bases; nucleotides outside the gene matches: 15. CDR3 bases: TGTGCCAGCAGTTCCGGGAGGGCCCCCCGAAAGGAGCAGTACTTC. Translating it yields CASSSGRAPRKEQYF.

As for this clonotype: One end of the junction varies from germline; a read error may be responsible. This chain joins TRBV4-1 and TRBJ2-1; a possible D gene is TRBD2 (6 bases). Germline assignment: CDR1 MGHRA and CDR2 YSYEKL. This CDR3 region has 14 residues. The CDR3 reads CASSPHQPSDEKFF. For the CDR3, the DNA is TGCGCCAGCAGCCCCCATCAACCTAGCGATGAGAAGTTCTTC.

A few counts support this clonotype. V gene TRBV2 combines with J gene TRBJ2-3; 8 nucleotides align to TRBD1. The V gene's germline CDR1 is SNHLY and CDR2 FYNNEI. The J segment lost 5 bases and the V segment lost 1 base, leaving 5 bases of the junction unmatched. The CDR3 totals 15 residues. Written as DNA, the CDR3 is TGTGCCAGCAGTGAAGGCAGGGGGCTATTAGATACGCAGTATTTT. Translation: CASSEGRGLLDTQYF.

The CDR3: CASSPRPGTESLHTQYF. DNA for the CDR3: TGTGCCAGCAGCCCTAGGCCTGGGACAGAGTCACTCCATACGCAGTATTTT. The V gene is TRBV5-4, the J gene TRBJ2-3; TRBD1 matches at 7 bases. Germline-derived CDR1 and CDR2 are SGHNT and YYREEE (reference sequence). Trimming removed 4 bases from V and 7 bases from J; junction bases left unmatched: 18. The CDR3 covers 17 residues.

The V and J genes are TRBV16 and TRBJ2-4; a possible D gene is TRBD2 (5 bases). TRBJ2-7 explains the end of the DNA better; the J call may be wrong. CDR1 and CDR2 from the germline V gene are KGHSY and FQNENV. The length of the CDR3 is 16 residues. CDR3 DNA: TGTGCCAGCAGCCGTTTCAGCCGGGGATACCCGTCCGAGCAGTACTTC. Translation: CASSRFSRGYPSEQYF.

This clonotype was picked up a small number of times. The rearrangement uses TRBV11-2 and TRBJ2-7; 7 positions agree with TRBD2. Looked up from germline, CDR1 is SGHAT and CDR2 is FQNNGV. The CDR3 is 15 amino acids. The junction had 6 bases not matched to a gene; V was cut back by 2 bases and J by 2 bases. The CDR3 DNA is TGTGCCAGCAGCTTATCGGGAGGCAGCCCCTACGAGCAGTACTTC. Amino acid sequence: CASSLSGGSPYEQYF.

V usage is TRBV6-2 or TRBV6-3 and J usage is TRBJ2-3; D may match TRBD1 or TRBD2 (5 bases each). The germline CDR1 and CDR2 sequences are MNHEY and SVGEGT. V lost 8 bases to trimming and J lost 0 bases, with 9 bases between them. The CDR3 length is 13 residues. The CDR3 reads CASERDSTDTQYF. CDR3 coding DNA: TGTGCCAGCGAGAGGGACAGCACAGATACGCAGTATTTT.

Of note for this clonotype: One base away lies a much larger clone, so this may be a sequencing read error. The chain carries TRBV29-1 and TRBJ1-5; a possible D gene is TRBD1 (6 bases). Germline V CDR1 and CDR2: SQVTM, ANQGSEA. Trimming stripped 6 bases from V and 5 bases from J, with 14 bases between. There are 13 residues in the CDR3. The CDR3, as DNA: TGCAGCGTCGCCGGGGCAGGGGATCAGCCCCAGCATTTT. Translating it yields CSVAGAGDQPQHF.

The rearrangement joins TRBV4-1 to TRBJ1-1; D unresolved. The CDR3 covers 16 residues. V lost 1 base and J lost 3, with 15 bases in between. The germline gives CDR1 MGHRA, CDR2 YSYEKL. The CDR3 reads CASSQGMRAPYTEAFF. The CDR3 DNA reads TGCGCCAGCAGCCAAGGTATGAGAGCCCCCTACACTGAAGCTTTCTTT.

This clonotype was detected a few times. The CDR3 loop is CASSDPGRQTNEQFF. The CDR3 nucleotides read TGTGCCAGCAGTGACCCCGGGCGGCAAACCAATGAGCAGTTCTTC. The chain recombines TRBV25-1 with TRBJ2-1; D is unclear. The CDR3 totals 15 residues. V was shortened by 3 bases and J by 6 bases, with 15 bases between the two germline ends. Germline V gene lookup returns CDR1 MGHDK and CDR2 SYGVNS.

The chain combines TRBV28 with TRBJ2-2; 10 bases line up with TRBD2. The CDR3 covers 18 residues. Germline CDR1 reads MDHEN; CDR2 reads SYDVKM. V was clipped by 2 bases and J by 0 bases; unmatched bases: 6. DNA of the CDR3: TGTGCCAGCAGTTTACTTCTAGCGGGAGACGCGAACACCGGGGAGCTGTTTTTT. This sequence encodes CASSLLLAGDANTGELFF.

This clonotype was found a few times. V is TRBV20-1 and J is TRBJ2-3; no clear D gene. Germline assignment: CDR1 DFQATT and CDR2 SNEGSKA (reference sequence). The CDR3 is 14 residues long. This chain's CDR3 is CSVGWSFGTDTQYF. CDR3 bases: TGCAGCGTAGGGTGGTCTTTCGGAACAGATACGCAGTATTTT.